One sample yielded the 30 T cell receptor beta chains listed below, sequenced in a study of blood T cell repertoires in COVID-19. The repertoire was sequenced with immunoSEQ multiplex PCR; TCRdb's copy has only in-frame clones and lacks some. The data show approximately 260,000 clones, with 85% to 90% seen just once and less than 4.5% held by the top ten. The specimen sequenced was peripheral blood. The origin of the receptors is a man aged 18 to 29 with active or convalescent COVID-19.

This chain joins TRBV15 and TRBJ2-5; possibly TRBD2 for D (7 bases). Germline CDR1 LNHNV, CDR2 YYDKDF (reference sequence). V was cut by 0 bases and J by 1 base, with 9 bases left in between. This CDR3 region has 15 residues. CDR3 sequence reads: CATSRDGGAQETQYF. The CDR3 DNA sequence: TGTGCCACCAGCAGAGATGGGGGGGCCCAAGAGACCCAGTACTTC.

The rearrangement uses TRBV4-3 and TRBJ1-5; D is perhaps TRBD1 (6 bases). CDR1 LGHNA and CDR2 YSLEER come from the germline V gene. The CDR3 is made up of 16 amino acids. V gave up 1 base and J gave up 7 bases, with 17 bases separating them. As DNA, the CDR3 is TGCGCCAGCAGCCAAGGGGTAATACAGGGTTTACAGCCCCAGCATTTT. Translation gives CASSQGVIQGLQPQHF.

V usage is TRBV5-4 and J usage is TRBJ2-3; 7 nucleotides align to TRBD1. CDR1 SGHNT and CDR2 YYREEE come from the germline V gene (reference sequence). The CDR3 has 15 amino acids. Trimming at V came to 4 bases and at J to 1 base, leaving 6 bases not matched to a gene. For the CDR3, the DNA is TGTGCCAGCAGCAATCCCGGGACAGGCACAGATACGCAGTATTTT. Protein sequence: CASSNPGTGTDTQYF.

The CDR3 sequence is CASSLHGQEAETQYF. CDR3 coding DNA: TGTGCCAGCAGCTTACACGGACAGGAAGCAGAGACCCAGTACTTC. This chain connects TRBV7-3 to TRBJ2-5; TRBD1 matches at 7 bases. Per germline, CDR1 SGHTA and CDR2 FQGTGA. This CDR3 is 15 amino acids long. The J segment lost 4 bases and the V segment lost 2 bases, leaving 7 bases of the junction unmatched. The entire variable domain, with the rest obtained from reference TRBV7-3 and TRBJ2-5, is as follows: GAGVSQTPSNKVTEKGKYVELRCDPISGHTALYWYRQSLGQGPEFLIYFQGTGAADDSGLPNDRFFAVRPEGSVSTLKIQRTERGDSAVYLCASSLHGQEAETQYFGPGTRLLVL.

The chain combines TRBV5-3 with TRBJ2-5, with D perhaps matching TRBD1 (6 bases). TRBV5-3 carries the ORF label, with uncertain function. The CDR3 loop spans 16 amino acids. The V and J ends lost 1 base and 5 bases respectively, with 18 bases between them. This CDR3 is CARSLCVTGRLETQYF. The CDR3, as DNA: TGTGCCAGAAGCTTGTGTGTGACAGGTCGGCTGGAGACCCAGTACTTC.

The chain recombines TRBV6-5 with TRBJ1-1, with a tentative D call TRBD1 (5 bases). Germline V gene lookup returns CDR1 MNHEY and CDR2 SVGAGI. The CDR3 length is 15 residues. Trimming stripped 7 bases from V and 5 bases from J, with 20 bases between. CDR3 DNA: TGTGCCAGCACTCCTGGACATGGCCCCATTACTGAAGCTTTCTTT. Translation: CASTPGHGPITEAFF.

V gene TRBV18 combines with J gene TRBJ1-1; a weak D match, TRBD1 (5 bases). The CDR3 covers 13 residues. Germline V gene lookup returns CDR1 KGHSH and CDR2 LQKENI. V shed 4 bases and J shed 5 bases, with 11 bases lying between them. This CDR3 is CASSQGKGTEAFF. The CDR3 nucleotides read TGTGCCAGCTCACAGGGGAAAGGTACTGAAGCTTTCTTT.

J is TRBJ2-7 and V is TRBV4-1, with 11 bases matching TRBD2. Germline V CDR1 and CDR2: MGHRA, YSYEKL. Trimming cost V 4 bases and J 3 bases; bases outside gene matches: 14. This CDR3 has 18 residues. CDR3 nucleotide sequence: TGCGCCAGCAGCCCCAGCACTAGCGGGGGATTAACATTCTACGAGCAGTACTTC. Protein: CASSPSTSGGLTFYEQYF.

The V and J genes are TRBV15 and TRBJ2-1; D remains ambiguous. V was cut by 3 bases and J by 8 bases, with 8 bases left in between. This CDR3 spans 12 amino acids. The germline V gene encodes CDR1 LNHNV and CDR2 YYDKDF (reference sequence). For the CDR3, the DNA is TGTGCCACCAGCAGTCCCCCGTATGAGCAGTTCTTC. This sequence encodes CATSSPPYEQFF.

Remarks on this clone: One junction end does not reproduce the germline sequence, and a read error may be involved. The genes are TRBV12-3 or TRBV12-4 and TRBJ2-5; TRBD1 aligns across 7 bases. This CDR3 spans 12 amino acids. This CDR3 is CASSSPAGTVDF. CDR3 nucleotides: TGTGCCAGCAGTTCCCCCGCCGGGACAGTGGACTTC.

The chain recombines TRBV5-1 with TRBJ2-2; TRBD2 matches 9 bases. The ends lost 4 bases at V and 6 bases at J; junction bases unmatched: 7. Germline CDR1 reads SGHRS; CDR2 reads YFSETQ. CDR3 length: 15 residues. CDR3 loop: CASSQTAGGAGELFF. The CDR3 nucleotides are TGCGCCAGCAGCCAGACAGCGGGGGGTGCCGGGGAGCTGTTTTTT.

The chain has TRBV19 and TRBJ2-7; D is perhaps TRBD1 (5 bases). The CDR3 is 15 amino acids. Trimming shortened V by 5 bases and J by 0 bases, and 14 bases separated the two germline ends. The germline V gene encodes CDR1 LNHDA and CDR2 SQIVND (reference sequence). CDR3 loop: CASSQSQGSSYEQYF. CDR3 coding DNA: TGTGCCAGTAGTCAATCCCAGGGTAGCTCCTACGAGCAGTACTTC.

The chain carries TRBV7-2 and TRBJ1-5; possible D gene TRBD1, 5 bases. CDR1 and CDR2 (germline): SGHTA, FQGNSA. With 1 base removed from V and 7 bases from J, the gap between germline ends came to 8 bases. This CDR3 is built from 13 residues. In DNA form, the CDR3 reads TGTGCCAGCAGCTTAGAGACAGTACAGCCCCAGCATTTT. Its translation is CASSLETVQPQHF.

The V gene is TRBV14, the J gene TRBJ1-1; maybe TRBD1 (5 bases). The CDR3 is made up of 14 amino acids. V lost 2 bases to trimming and J lost 7 bases, with 14 bases between them. Germline V gene data show CDR1 as SGHDN and CDR2 as FVKESK. The CDR3 reads CASSQTTGKLEAFF. The DNA of the CDR3 is TGTGCCAGCAGCCAAACCACAGGCAAACTTGAAGCTTTCTTT.

The chain couples TRBV4-2 to TRBJ1-1, with TRBD1 as a possible D gene (6 bases). Germline CDR1 LGHNA, CDR2 YNFKEQ. V gave up 0 bases and J gave up 3 bases, with 14 bases separating them. The CDR3 runs to 16 residues. The chain's CDR3 is CASSQDEGEGHTEAFF. The DNA of the CDR3 is TGTGCCAGCAGCCAAGATGAGGGGGAGGGGCACACTGAAGCTTTCTTT.

The V call is TRBV11-3, the J call TRBJ1-4, with TRBD1 matching over 7 bases. Losses at the gene ends were 4 bases for V and 1 base for J; bases not matched to a gene: 3. From germline, CDR1 is SGHNT and CDR2 YENEEA. The CDR3 is 15 residues long. In DNA form, the CDR3 reads TGTGCCAGCAGCTCCGCAGGGGGAACTAATGAAAAACTGTTTTTT. This gives the protein CASSSAGGTNEKLFF.

The chain uses TRBV10-1 and TRBJ1-1; D may be TRBD1 (5 bases). Germline loops: CDR1 WNHNN, CDR2 SYGVQD (reference sequence). The V end was cut by 0 bases, the J end by 6 bases, with 8 bases between. This CDR3 is 13 amino acids long. CDR3: CASSESGLSEAFF. The CDR3 DNA reads as TGCGCCAGCAGTGAGTCGGGGCTTTCTGAAGCTTTCTTT.

The chain employs TRBV4-2 and TRBJ2-2; D unclear. CDR3 size: 16 residues. V lost 0 bases to trimming and J lost 1 base, with 9 bases between them. Germline CDR1 is LGHNA and CDR2 is YNFKEQ. The CDR3 bases are TGTGCCAGCAGCCAAGATCTGGGCTTGAACACCGGGGAGCTGTTTTTT. Translated: CASSQDLGLNTGELFF.

This rearrangement joins TRBV5-4 to TRBJ2-5, with 8 nucleotides matching TRBD2. This CDR3 has 17 residues. Trimming removed 4 bases from V and 1 base from J; junction bases left unmatched: 12. CDR1 is SGHNT and CDR2 is YYREEE in the germline V gene (reference sequence). The CDR3 reads CASSLRGAGETQETQYF. In nucleotides, the CDR3 is TGTGCCAGCAGCCTCCGGGGAGCGGGGGAGACCCAAGAGACCCAGTACTTC.

The chain joins TRBV12-3 or TRBV12-4 to TRBJ2-1; D is unclear. The CDR3 is made up of 12 amino acids. V was shortened by 3 bases and J by 4 bases, with 4 bases between the two germline ends. The CDR3 region is CASSLLYNEQFF. Here the CDR3 DNA reads TGTGCCAGCAGTTTGTTATACAATGAGCAGTTCTTC.

This clone was seen only a few times. The chain couples TRBV18 to TRBJ2-7, with a weak D call TRBD1 (5 bases). The CDR3 runs 15 residues. Germline V CDR1 and CDR2: KGHSH, LQKENI. V lost 3 bases and J lost 2, with 14 bases in between. Written as DNA, the CDR3 is TGTGCCAGCTCACCCGGCCCTGACAGTACCTACGAGCAGTACTTC. Amino acid sequence: CASSPGPDSTYEQYF.

The chain uses TRBV10-2 and TRBJ2-1; the D is unclear. Germline V gene data show CDR1 as WSHSY and CDR2 as SAAADI. Trimming stripped 4 bases from V and 0 bases from J, with 7 bases between. The CDR3 has 14 amino acids. The CDR3 protein is CASSVSSSYNEQFF. In nucleotides, the CDR3 is TGCGCCAGCAGTGTCTCGAGCTCCTACAATGAGCAGTTCTTC.

V is TRBV11-3 and J is TRBJ2-3; 10 nucleotides agree with TRBD2. Per the germline V gene, CDR1 is SGHNT and CDR2 is YENEEA. V dropped 4 bases and J dropped 3; count of bases not matched to a gene: 4. This CDR3 comprises 15 residues. The CDR3 DNA reads as TGTGCCAGCAGCTCTAGCGGGAGATCGACAGATACGCAGTATTTT. Encoded protein: CASSSSGRSTDTQYF.

The rearrangement links TRBV9 to TRBJ2-1; the D gene is possibly TRBD2 (5 bases). With 4 bases removed from V and 8 bases from J, the gap between germline ends came to 16 bases. CDR1 is SGDLS and CDR2 is YYNGEE in the germline V gene. The CDR3 has 14 residues. CDR3 amino acids: CASSLAPLADEQFF. In DNA form, the CDR3 reads TGTGCCAGCAGCCTAGCCCCCTTGGCCGATGAGCAGTTCTTC. The complete variable domain, with remaining parts taken from reference TRBV9 and TRBJ2-1, reads DSGVTQTPKHLITATGQRVTLRCSPRSGDLSVYWYQQSLDQGLQFLIQYYNGEERAKGNILERFSAQQFPDLHSELNLSSLELGDSALYFCASSLAPLADEQFFGPGTRLTVL.

The J gene is TRBJ1-2, the V gene TRBV7-2, with D uncertain. This CDR3 region has 11 residues. Germline V gene data show CDR1 as SGHTA and CDR2 as FQGNSA. Trimming shortened V by 5 bases and J by 8 bases, and 9 bases separated the two germline ends. CDR3 loop: CASSTRKGYTF. Here the CDR3 DNA reads TGTGCCAGCAGCACTAGGAAGGGCTACACCTTC.

This chain links TRBV5-4 with TRBJ2-3; perhaps TRBD2 as D (6 bases). Deletions cut 0 bases from V and 0 bases from J, with 11 bases between. Germline assignment: CDR1 SGHNT and CDR2 YYREEE (reference sequence). The CDR3 is 16 residues long. The CDR3 region has the DNA TGTGCCAGCAGCTTGGTTAGCGGCCCTAGCACAGATACGCAGTATTTT. Protein: CASSLVSGPSTDTQYF.

This clone was counted once. J is TRBJ1-6 and V is TRBV6-4; 7 positions agree with TRBD1. This CDR3 region has 13 residues. The junction had 3 bases not matched to a gene; V was cut back by 4 bases and J by 9 bases. Looked up from germline, CDR1 is MRHNA and CDR2 is SNTAGT. This CDR3 is CASSGYRGSPLHF. CDR3 bases: TGTGCCAGCAGTGGATACAGGGGTTCACCCCTCCACTTT.

This clone was observed a single time. V usage is TRBV29-1 and J usage is TRBJ1-1, with TRBD1 matching over 8 bases. The CDR3 contains 13 residues. The trim removed 3 bases at V and 4 bases at J, leaving 4 bases unmatched. In germline, CDR1 is SQVTM, CDR2 ANQGSEA. CDR3 nucleotides: TGCAGCGTTGATGACAGGGGTCTCACTGAAGCTTTCTTT. Protein: CSVDDRGLTEAFF.

This clone was seen only a few times. This chain connects TRBV2 to TRBJ1-3; D is ambiguous. The germline V gene has CDR1 SNHLY and CDR2 FYNNEI. V lost 3 bases, J lost 0 bases, and 9 bases lay in between. The CDR3 loop spans 15 amino acids. CDR3 nucleotides: TGTGCCAGCAGTGAGTTCCGTCGCTCTGGAAACACCATATATTTT. It encodes CASSEFRRSGNTIYF.

The gene calls are TRBV27 and TRBJ1-5, with D perhaps TRBD1 (5 bases). The CDR3 consists of 14 residues. Trimming left V 6 bases short and J 1 base short, with 10 bases between. Looked up from germline, CDR1 is MNHEY and CDR2 is SMNVEV (reference sequence). CDR3: CASRLGGSNQPQHF. For the CDR3, the DNA is TGTGCCAGCAGACTCGGGGGGAGCAATCAGCCCCAGCATTTT.